The sequence of this T cell receptor beta chain was determined in a study of radiation and T cells in renal cell carcinoma. The CDR3 consists of 14 residues. The V gene's germline CDR1 is MDHEN and CDR2 SYDVKM. Trimming removed 8 bases from V and 6 bases from J; junction bases left unmatched: 12. Time point denoted: baseline pretreatment blood. This sample's treatment: 15 Gy SBRT to primary tumor, nephrectomy 4 weeks later. The patient's renal cell carcinoma had clear cell pathology. The data were produced by immunoSEQ multiplex PCR, yet TCRdb's version contains in-frame clones alone and is incomplete. Among around 94,000 clones listed, approximately 86% were seen once.

This chain uses TRBV28 with TRBJ2-7, with 8 bases fitting TRBD1. This receptor was identified in a man aged 50 to 59 with renal cell carcinoma. This sample comprised blood, obtained from a patient whose treatment included radiotherapy and nephrectomy. The CDR3 here is CASVKDRGAGEQYF. CDR3 DNA sequence: TGTGCCAGCGTAAAAGACAGGGGAGCGGGCGAGCAGTACTTC.